These 26 T cell receptor beta chains were sequenced from one sample in a study of T cell clones after liver transplantation. Using immunoSEQ multiplex PCR, the repertoire was profiled, and TCRdb retains in-frame clones only, with some absent. The sample lists around 100,000 clones, about 81% occurring once. Sequencing was performed on CD4+ T cells from blood, taken approximately 43 months after liver transplant. The receptors here all came from a human patient who received a liver transplant. The T cells may partly be graft donor cells.

This clone was seen a single time. The chain recombines TRBV28 with TRBJ2-1, with a tentative D call TRBD1 (6 bases). Trimming pared 5 bases from V and 8 bases from J, leaving 13 bases between. Looked up from germline, CDR1 is MDHEN and CDR2 is SYDVKM. The length of the CDR3 is 13 residues. The CDR3, as DNA: TGTGCCAGCAGTCCCCAGGGGACGGATGAGCAGTTCTTC. Its translation: CASSPQGTDEQFF.

This clone was observed a few times. The chain recombines TRBV6-1 with TRBJ2-5; D is unresolved. The CDR3 is made up of 11 amino acids. Trimming removed 5 bases at V and 13 bases at J, with 14 bases between. Germline V gene data show CDR1 as MNHNS and CDR2 as SASEGT. For the CDR3, the DNA is TGTGCCAGCAGTCCTCTAACCGGTCCGTACTTC. Translating it yields CASSPLTGPYF.

This chain uses TRBV30 with TRBJ2-5; the D is unclear. The germline V gene has CDR1 GTSNPN and CDR2 SVGIG (reference sequence). Trimming pared 3 bases from V and 7 bases from J, leaving 15 bases between. This CDR3 is built from 13 residues. The CDR3 protein is CAWSVGGVGTQYF. CDR3 DNA sequence: TGTGCCTGGAGCGTAGGTGGTGTGGGGACCCAGTACTTC.

This rearrangement joins TRBV10-3 to TRBJ2-7; 11 bases agree with TRBD1. CDR3 length equals 13 residues. CDR1 ENHRY and CDR2 SYGVKD come from the germline V gene. V was pared by 9 bases and J by 6 bases, with 7 bases of the junction left unmatched. CDR3 DNA: TGTGCCATACAGGACAGGGGGCGTAGCGAGCAGTACTTC. Its protein product is CAIQDRGRSEQYF.

The chain couples TRBV6-7 to TRBJ2-1, with 8 bases identical to TRBD1. TRBV6-7 qualifies as an ORF whose function is uncertain. This CDR3 has 17 amino acids. V was clipped by 0 bases and J by 10 bases; unmatched bases: 14. CDR3: CASSYSRRGQGNGEQFF. In nucleotides, the CDR3 is TGTGCCAGCAGTTACTCCCGCAGGGGGCAGGGGAACGGGGAGCAGTTCTTC.

This clone appeared once. V and J are TRBV6-6 and TRBJ1-2; D remains ambiguous. Trimming shortened V by 7 bases and J by 8 bases, and 14 bases separated the two germline ends. Germline-derived CDR1 and CDR2 are MNHNY and SVGAGI (reference sequence). The CDR3 runs to 12 residues. The CDR3 is CASTEGRRGYTF. The CDR3, as DNA: TGTGCCAGCACTGAGGGCCGGAGGGGCTACACCTTC.

This chain links TRBV28 with TRBJ2-5, with D possibly matching TRBD2 (5 bases). Germline V gives CDR1 MDHEN, CDR2 SYDVKM. The CDR3 totals 13 residues. The V and J ends lost 6 bases and 4 bases respectively, with 12 bases between them. CDR3 sequence reads: CASRGSSGETQYF. CDR3 coding DNA: TGTGCCAGCAGAGGGAGTTCGGGAGAGACCCAGTACTTC. Full variable domain (missing parts from reference TRBV28 and TRBJ2-5): DVKVTQSSRYLVKRTGEKVFLECVQDMDHENMFWYRQDPGLGLRLIYFSYDVKMKEKGDIPEGYSVSREKKERFSLILESASTNQTSMYLCASRGSSGETQYFGPGTRLLVL.

This clone was seen just once. The chain employs TRBV19 and TRBJ1-2; 8 nucleotides line up with TRBD1. Unmatched junction bases numbered 5, after V lost 5 bases and J lost 6 bases. CDR1 is LNHDA and CDR2 is SQIVND in the germline V gene (reference sequence). This CDR3 is 13 amino acids long. In nucleotides, the CDR3 is TGTGCCAGTAGTCCCAGGGGGCAGGATGGCTACACCTTC. Its protein product is CASSPRGQDGYTF.

The chain carries TRBV11-2 and TRBJ2-5; TRBD2 agrees at 15 bases. The CDR3 contains 16 residues. The germline V gene has CDR1 SGHAT and CDR2 FQNNGV. V trimming: 5 bases; J trimming: 5 bases; junction bases outside the gene matches: 6. This chain's CDR3 is CASSPWTSGRAETQYF. CDR3 DNA sequence: TGTGCCAGCAGCCCATGGACTAGCGGGAGGGCCGAGACCCAGTACTTC. The full variable domain, completed using reference TRBV11-2 and TRBJ2-5, is EAGVAQSPRYKIIEKRQSVAFWCNPISGHATLYWYQQILGQGPKLLIQFQNNGVVDDSQLPKDRFSAERLKGVDSTLKIQPAKLEDSAVYLCASSPWTSGRAETQYFGPGTRLLVL.

V and J are TRBV19 and TRBJ1-1; D gene unclear. The CDR3 is 14 amino acids. Trimming left V 5 bases short and J 6 bases short, with 16 bases between. The germline V gene has CDR1 LNHDA and CDR2 SQIVND (reference sequence). The CDR3 nucleotides read TGTGCCAGTAGTCCTTTCCCCCGAAGTTCTGAAGCTTTCTTT. Encoded protein: CASSPFPRSSEAFF.

This clone was counted a few times. The chain couples TRBV9 to TRBJ2-7; D gene ambiguous. The V gene lost 4 bases and the J gene lost 2 bases, with 13 bases spanning the gap. The germline V gene encodes CDR1 SGDLS and CDR2 YYNGEE. This CDR3 has 14 residues. In DNA, the CDR3 is TGTGCCAGCAGCCCCCGTATGGGGACCTACGAGCAGTACTTC. It specifies CASSPRMGTYEQYF. The full variable domain, its missing parts supplied by reference TRBV9 and TRBJ2-7, is DSGVTQTPKHLITATGQRVTLRCSPRSGDLSVYWYQQSLDQGLQFLIQYYNGEERAKGNILERFSAQQFPDLHSELNLSSLELGDSALYFCASSPRMGTYEQYFGPGTRLTVT.

The V call is TRBV28, the J call TRBJ2-3; 9 positions match TRBD1. Germline V lookup: CDR1 MDHEN, CDR2 SYDVKM. After removal of 6 bases from V and 9 bases from J, the junction contained 10 bases not matched to a gene. The CDR3 is 14 residues long. The CDR3 nucleotides are TGTGCCAGCAGGTCCGGGACAGGGCGGGGAACGCAGTATTTT. Translation gives CASRSGTGRGTQYF.

The chain recombines TRBV11-1 with TRBJ2-1; tentatively, D is TRBD1 or TRBD2 (7 bases each). The CDR3 spans 15 residues. V lost 5 bases and J lost 4, with 15 bases in between. CDR1 and CDR2 (germline): SGHAT, FQDESV (reference sequence). CDR3 DNA sequence: TGTGCCAGCAGCCCCTCCCAGGGGGGGTACAATGAGCAGTTCTTC. Its protein product is CASSPSQGGYNEQFF. The entire variable domain, with the rest obtained from reference TRBV11-1 and TRBJ2-1, is as follows: EAEVAQSPRYKITEKSQAVAFWCDPISGHATLYWYRQILGQGPELLVQFQDESVVDDSQLPKDRFSAERLKGVDSTLKIQPAELGDSAMYLCASSPSQGGYNEQFFGPGTRLTVL.

This clone has just one count. This chain connects TRBV5-1 to TRBJ1-4; 8 bases fit TRBD1. V gave up 1 base and J gave up 3 bases; unmatched junction bases: 5. The CDR3 runs 16 residues. From germline, CDR1 is SGHRS and CDR2 YFSETQ. CDR3 region: CASSLNPQGANEKLFF. CDR3 DNA: TGCGCCAGCAGCTTGAACCCACAGGGGGCTAATGAAAAACTGTTTTTT.

The J gene is TRBJ1-2, the V gene TRBV7-9; possibly TRBD1 for D (6 bases). Trimming removed 3 bases from V and 2 bases from J, with 7 bases in between. From germline, CDR1 is SEHNR and CDR2 FQNEAQ (reference sequence). The CDR3 totals 13 residues. The CDR3: CASSFGQNYGYTF. Written as DNA, the CDR3 is TGTGCCAGCAGCTTCGGACAGAACTATGGCTACACCTTC.

The DNA for the CDR3 is TGTGCCAGCAGCTCTACTACAGGGCTGGGCCAAGCTTTCTTT. Translation: CASSSTTGLGQAFF. The chain employs TRBV7-3 and TRBJ1-1; D perhaps matches TRBD1 (6 bases). The germline CDR1 and CDR2 sequences are SGHTA and FQGTGA. The CDR3 sequence is 14 residues long. Trimming removed 4 bases at V and 9 bases at J, with 18 bases between.

The rearrangement uses TRBV19 and TRBJ1-1, with a tentative D call TRBD1 (6 bases). Germline CDR1 is LNHDA and CDR2 is SQIVND (reference sequence). The CDR3 runs 12 residues. Trimming took off 5 bases at V and 8 bases at J, with 12 bases between the two ends. The CDR3 bases are TGTGCCAGTAGTGACAGGCCAGGAGAAGCTTTCTTT. Its protein is CASSDRPGEAFF. The full variable domain, completed using reference TRBV19 and TRBJ1-1, is DGGITQSPKYLFRKEGQNVTLSCEQNLNHDAMYWYRQDPGQGLRLIYYSQIVNDFQKGDIAEGYSVSREKKESFPLTVTSAQKNPTAFYLCASSDRPGEAFFGQGTRLTVV.

A few counts support this clone. The chain couples TRBV6-1 to TRBJ2-7; D not certain. The V and J ends lost 7 bases and 4 bases respectively, with 20 bases between them. The CDR3 consists of 15 residues. CDR1 is MNHNS, CDR2 SASEGT, per germline. The CDR3 nucleotides are TGTGCCAGCACCCTGATCCCCGTTGTTCAGTACGAGCAGTACTTC. This gives the protein CASTLIPVVQYEQYF.

This clone was recorded only once. The chain employs TRBV14 and TRBJ1-4, with 7 bases aligning to TRBD1. This CDR3 contains 13 residues. Trimming removed 4 bases from V and 7 bases from J; junction bases left unmatched: 3. Germline loops: CDR1 SGHDN, CDR2 FVKESK. This CDR3 is CASSPGTVEKLFF. The DNA of the CDR3 is TGTGCCAGCAGCCCCGGGACAGTTGAAAAACTGTTTTTT.

The CDR3, as DNA: TGTGCCAGCAGGGGAGACAGGGGGCGCTTGGGCACTGAAGCTTTCTTT. Protein: CASRGDRGRLGTEAFF. The chain joins TRBV28 to TRBJ1-1, with 10 nucleotides matching TRBD1. CDR3 length: 16 amino acids. Germline CDR1 reads MDHEN; CDR2 reads SYDVKM. J lost 4 bases, V lost 6 bases, and 11 bases had no gene match.

The chain has TRBV6-5 and TRBJ1-1; weak D call: TRBD1 (5 bases). The germline V and J ends were trimmed by 0 bases and 1 base, with 9 bases remaining between them. CDR3 size: 15 residues. Germline V gene sequence: CDR1 MNHEY, CDR2 SVGAGI. The CDR3 spells CASSYSAGGNTEAFF. DNA of the CDR3: TGTGCCAGCAGTTACTCAGCGGGGGGGAACACTGAAGCTTTCTTT.

With respect to this clone: The sample has other DNA sequences that encode this CDR3 too. This chain uses TRBV4-2 with TRBJ1-5, with a tentative D call TRBD1 (6 bases). In germline, CDR1 is LGHNA, CDR2 YNFKEQ. V lost 1 base to trimming and J lost 5 bases, with 12 bases between them. This CDR3 contains 15 residues. The CDR3 loop is CASSQGEQGDQPQHF. CDR3 DNA sequence: TGTGCCAGCAGCCAAGGTGAACAGGGAGATCAGCCCCAGCATTTT.

The V and J genes are TRBV2 and TRBJ2-1; 7 bases match TRBD2. Germline CDR1 and CDR2: SNHLY and FYNNEI. After removal of 3 bases from V and 0 bases from J, the junction contained 2 bases not matched to a gene. The CDR3 extends over 15 amino acids. The CDR3 is CASSDPSGSYNEQFF. The CDR3 nucleotides read TGTGCCAGCAGTGACCCTAGCGGCTCCTACAATGAGCAGTTCTTC.

This chain joins TRBV18 and TRBJ1-2; 9 nucleotides match TRBD1. V lost 1 base and J lost 6; bases outside the gene matches: 3. Germline V gene data show CDR1 as KGHSH and CDR2 as LQKENI. The CDR3 contains 14 residues. CDR3 sequence reads: CASSPQGTGNGYTF. CDR3 nucleotide sequence: TGTGCCAGCTCACCACAAGGGACAGGGAATGGCTACACCTTC.

This rearrangement joins TRBV7-9 to TRBJ1-2; 7 bases are a match to TRBD1. From germline, CDR1 is SEHNR and CDR2 FQNEAQ (reference sequence). V shed 4 bases, J shed 1 base, and the junction held 9 bases outside the gene matches. This CDR3 spans 16 amino acids. CDR3 region: CASSSNRDSLNYGYTF. The CDR3 nucleotides read TGTGCCAGCAGCTCAAACCGGGACAGTCTTAACTATGGCTACACCTTC.

V gene TRBV27 combines with J gene TRBJ2-1; 9 positions agree with TRBD1. The CDR3 is 13 amino acids. With V trimmed by 7 bases and J by 4 bases, 2 bases remained unmatched. CDR1 and CDR2 (germline): MNHEY, SMNVEV (reference sequence). CDR3 amino acids: CASKGQGYNEQFF. The CDR3 DNA sequence: TGTGCCAGCAAGGGACAGGGTTACAATGAGCAGTTCTTC.